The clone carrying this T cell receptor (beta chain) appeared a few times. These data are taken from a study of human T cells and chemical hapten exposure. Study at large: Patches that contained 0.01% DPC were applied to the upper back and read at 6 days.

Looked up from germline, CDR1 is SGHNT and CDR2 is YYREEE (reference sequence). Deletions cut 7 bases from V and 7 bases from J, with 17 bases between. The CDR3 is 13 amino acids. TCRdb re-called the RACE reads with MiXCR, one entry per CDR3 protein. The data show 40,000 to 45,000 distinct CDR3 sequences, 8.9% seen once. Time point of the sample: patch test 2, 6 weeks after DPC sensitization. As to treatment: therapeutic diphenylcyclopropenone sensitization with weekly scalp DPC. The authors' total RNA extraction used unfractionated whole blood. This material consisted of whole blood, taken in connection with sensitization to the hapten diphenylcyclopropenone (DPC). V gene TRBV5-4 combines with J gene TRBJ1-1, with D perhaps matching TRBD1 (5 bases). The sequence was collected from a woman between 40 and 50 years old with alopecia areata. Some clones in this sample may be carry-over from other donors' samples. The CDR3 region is CASRNWDGVEAFF. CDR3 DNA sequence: TGTGCCAGCCGAAACTGGGACGGCGTTGAAGCTTTCTTT. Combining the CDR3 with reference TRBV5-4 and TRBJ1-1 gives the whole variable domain ETGVTQSPTHLIKTRGQQVTLRCSSQSGHNTVSWYQQALGQGPQFIFQYYREEENGRGNFPPRFSGLQFPNYSSELNVNALELDDSALYLCASRNWDGVEAFFGQGTRLTVV.